Listed below are T cell receptor beta chains from one sample, sequenced in a study of blood T cell repertoires in COVID-19. Method: immunoSEQ multiplex PCR; TCRdb's copy keeps in-frame clones and lacks some. There are approximately 150,000 clones in the sample; approximately 80% occur only once, and over 8% lies in the top ten. Sequenced: peripheral blood. These TCRs come from a human donor in a cohort sampled during active COVID-19. CDR3s include the opening cysteine and the closing phenylalanine or tryptophan. Each record gives: clone size, D gene, J gene, V gene, CDR3 DNA, CDR3 protein. A D gene is named only where the DNA matches it firmly. The listing skips clone size in some rows; elsewhere it reads once, few, many or a size class.

clone size: -
D gene: -
J gene: TRBJ1-1
V gene: TRBV28
CDR3 DNA: TGTGCCAGCAGTTTTCTTGCTGAAGCTTTCTTT
CDR3 protein: CASSFLAEAFF

clone size: -
D gene: TRBD2
J gene: TRBJ2-1
V gene: TRBV4-2
CDR3 DNA: TGTGCCAGCAGCCAAGTTCTAGCGGGAGGAGACTACAATGAGCAGTTCTTC
CDR3 protein: CASSQVLAGGDYNEQFF

clone size: -
D gene: -
J gene: TRBJ2-3
V gene: TRBV20-1
CDR3 DNA: TGCAGTGCTAGTGACCTGAGCACAGATACGCAGTATTTT
CDR3 protein: CSASDLSTDTQYF

clone size: -
D gene: -
J gene: TRBJ2-5
V gene: TRBV5-1
CDR3 DNA: TGCGCCAGCAGCTATATCGGGAGCCAAGAGACCCAGTACTTC
CDR3 protein: CASSYIGSQETQYF

clone size: -
D gene: -
J gene: TRBJ1-5
V gene: TRBV15
CDR3 DNA: TGTGCCACCAGCAGCAATAGCAATCAGCCCCAGCATTTT
CDR3 protein: CATSSNSNQPQHF

clone size: -
D gene: -
J gene: TRBJ2-1
V gene: TRBV29-1
CDR3 DNA: TGCAGCGTTGCCCAGGACTACTACTACAATGAGCAGTTCTTC
CDR3 protein: CSVAQDYYYNEQFF

clone size: once
D gene: -
J gene: TRBJ2-1
V gene: TRBV7-3
CDR3 DNA: TGTGCCAGCAGTTACCGGGACAACCTGCATGAGCAGTTCTTC
CDR3 protein: CASSYRDNLHEQFF

clone size: -
D gene: -
J gene: TRBJ2-7
V gene: TRBV6-5
CDR3 DNA: TGTGCCAGCAGTACACAGAGCTCCTACGAGCAGTACTTC
CDR3 protein: CASSTQSSYEQYF

clone size: -
D gene: -
J gene: TRBJ1-6
V gene: TRBV9
CDR3 DNA: TGTGCCAGCAGCCCCTGGGGGGGGACAAATTCACCCCTCCACTTT
CDR3 protein: CASSPWGGTNSPLHF

clone size: -
D gene: TRBD1
J gene: TRBJ1-2
V gene: TRBV24-1
CDR3 DNA: TGTGCCACCAGTGAAAAGCAGGGGGCCATCTATGGCTACACCTTC
CDR3 protein: CATSEKQGAIYGYTF

clone size: -
D gene: -
J gene: TRBJ2-7
V gene: TRBV19
CDR3 DNA: TGTGCCAGTAGTATTCCGGGTCCCTACGAGCAGTACTTC
CDR3 protein: CASSIPGPYEQYF

clone size: -
D gene: TRBD1
J gene: TRBJ2-4
V gene: TRBV19
CDR3 DNA: TGTGCCAGTAGTATACACAGGGGCTTGGAAAACATTCAGTACTTC
CDR3 protein: CASSIHRGLENIQYF

clone size: -
D gene: -
J gene: TRBJ2-7
V gene: TRBV7-2
CDR3 DNA: TGTGCCAGCAGCGAGGGGGGAGGGGGCTCCTACGAGCAGTACTTC
CDR3 protein: CASSEGGGGSYEQYF

clone size: -
D gene: TRBD2
J gene: TRBJ2-5
V gene: TRBV24-1
CDR3 DNA: TGTGCCACCAGTGATTCCCGGGGACTAGCGGGAGCTCAAGAGACCCAGTACTTC
CDR3 protein: CATSDSRGLAGAQETQYF

clone size: -
D gene: TRBD1
J gene: TRBJ1-2
V gene: TRBV28
CDR3 DNA: TGTGCCAGCAGTACAGGGGGCCCTTCTAACTATGGCTACACCTTC
CDR3 protein: CASSTGGPSNYGYTF

clone size: -
D gene: -
J gene: TRBJ2-1
V gene: TRBV4-2
CDR3 DNA: TGTGCCAGCAGCCAAAACTACTTAGATGAGCAGTTCTTC
CDR3 protein: CASSQNYLDEQFF

clone size: -
D gene: -
J gene: TRBJ2-5
V gene: TRBV18
CDR3 DNA: TGTGCCAGCTCACAGGACACGGAGGGGACCCAGTACTTC
CDR3 protein: CASSQDTEGTQYF

clone size: -
D gene: TRBD2
J gene: TRBJ2-7
V gene: TRBV11-2
CDR3 DNA: TGTGCCAGCAGCCCGTTAGGCGGGAGGGCCCACGAGCAGTACTTC
CDR3 protein: CASSPLGGRAHEQYF

clone size: -
D gene: TRBD2
J gene: TRBJ2-3
V gene: TRBV5-1
CDR3 DNA: TGCGCCAGCAGCTTGAAAGTAGCGGGAGGGCCCCAAGATACGCAGTATTTT
CDR3 protein: CASSLKVAGGPQDTQYF

clone size: few
D gene: -
J gene: TRBJ2-7
V gene: TRBV27
CDR3 DNA: TGTGCCAGCATCAGTATAGGGGACACCTTCGCCCTTCACTCCTACGAGCAGTACTTC
CDR3 protein: CASISIGDTFALHSYEQYF

clone size: -
D gene: TRBD1
J gene: TRBJ2-7
V gene: TRBV7-2
CDR3 DNA: TGTGCCAGCAGCGGCTACAAGGGGACAGGCGAGCAGTACTTC
CDR3 protein: CASSGYKGTGEQYF

clone size: -
D gene: TRBD2
J gene: TRBJ2-1
V gene: TRBV28
CDR3 DNA: TGTGCCAGCAGTGCCCAACTAGCGCGTTTCTACAATGAGCAGTTCTTC
CDR3 protein: CASSAQLARFYNEQFF

clone size: -
D gene: TRBD1
J gene: TRBJ2-7
V gene: TRBV6-5
CDR3 DNA: TGTGCCAGCAGGGGGACAGACTCCTACGAGCAGTACTTC
CDR3 protein: CASRGTDSYEQYF

clone size: -
D gene: TRBD2
J gene: TRBJ2-1
V gene: TRBV29-1
CDR3 DNA: TGCAGCGTTGATCCCGGGACTAGCGCATACAATGAGCAGTTCTTC
CDR3 protein: CSVDPGTSAYNEQFF

clone size: -
D gene: TRBD1
J gene: TRBJ1-1
V gene: TRBV7-3
CDR3 DNA: TGTGCCAGCAGCTCGGAGGGACAGGGGGCGAGTGAAGCTTTCTTT
CDR3 protein: CASSSEGQGASEAFF

clone size: -
D gene: -
J gene: TRBJ1-2
V gene: TRBV2
CDR3 DNA: TGTGCCAGCAGTGAATCGGAGTCTCGGTTGGCAGTGATAAACTATGGCTACACCTTC
CDR3 protein: CASSESESRLAVINYGYTF

clone size: -
D gene: -
J gene: TRBJ1-2
V gene: TRBV14
CDR3 DNA: TGTGCCAGCAGCTCCAGGCCGGACTCGCCGGGCTACACCTTC
CDR3 protein: CASSSRPDSPGYTF

clone size: -
D gene: -
J gene: TRBJ2-3
V gene: TRBV27
CDR3 DNA: TGTGCCAGCAGTCCGATCGGCCGCGCAGGGGCTGAAGATACGCAGTATTTT
CDR3 protein: CASSPIGRAGAEDTQYF

clone size: once
D gene: TRBD1
J gene: TRBJ2-3
V gene: TRBV2
CDR3 DNA: TGTGCCAGCAGTTTGGACAGGGCGGCAGATACGCAGTATTTT
CDR3 protein: CASSLDRAADTQYF

clone size: -
D gene: TRBD1
J gene: TRBJ1-5
V gene: TRBV15
CDR3 DNA: TGTGCCACCAGCCCTCGGGACAGGGGTAGCAATCAGCCCCAGCATTTT
CDR3 protein: CATSPRDRGSNQPQHF

clone size: -
D gene: -
J gene: TRBJ1-2
V gene: TRBV25-1
CDR3 DNA: TGTGCCAGCAGTGATTACAGAAACTATGGCTACACCTTC
CDR3 protein: CASSDYRNYGYTF

clone size: -
D gene: TRBD1
J gene: TRBJ1-3
V gene: TRBV6-5
CDR3 DNA: TGTGCCAGCAGACGACAGGGCTCTGGAAACACCATATATTTT
CDR3 protein: CASRRQGSGNTIYF

clone size: -
D gene: -
J gene: TRBJ1-2
V gene: TRBV7-3
CDR3 DNA: TGTGCCAGCAGCTTAACCCAGGGTGGGGGCTACACCTTC
CDR3 protein: CASSLTQGGGYTF

clone size: -
D gene: -
J gene: TRBJ2-7
V gene: TRBV4-2
CDR3 DNA: TGTGCCAGCAGCCAAGATAGAGGAAGGGAGCAGTACTTC
CDR3 protein: CASSQDRGREQYF

clone size: once
D gene: TRBD2
J gene: TRBJ2-3
V gene: TRBV29-1
CDR3 DNA: TGCAGCGTTGAGAGCGGGAGAATCGCAGATACGCAGTATTTT
CDR3 protein: CSVESGRIADTQYF

clone size: -
D gene: TRBD1
J gene: TRBJ2-7
V gene: TRBV10-3
CDR3 DNA: TGTGCCATCAGTCTCACGACAGGGGCCTACGAGCAGTACTTC
CDR3 protein: CAISLTTGAYEQYF

clone size: -
D gene: TRBD1
J gene: TRBJ2-3
V gene: TRBV9
CDR3 DNA: TGTGCCAGCAGCCCCCGGACAGGGGGAGGAGATACGCAGTATTTT
CDR3 protein: CASSPRTGGGDTQYF

clone size: -
D gene: TRBD2
J gene: TRBJ2-4
V gene: TRBV19
CDR3 DNA: TGTGCCAGTAGTAAGGGACTAGCGGGAGGGCTGACCAAAAACATTCAGTACTTC
CDR3 protein: CASSKGLAGGLTKNIQYF

clone size: -
D gene: TRBD2
J gene: TRBJ2-7
V gene: TRBV7-2
CDR3 DNA: TGTGCCAGCAGCTCGAGCGGGGAGGCCCGATACGAGCAGTACTTC
CDR3 protein: CASSSSGEARYEQYF

clone size: -
D gene: -
J gene: TRBJ2-5
V gene: TRBV29-1
CDR3 DNA: TGCAGCGTTGTGGACAGCCCCGAAGAGACCCAGTACTTC
CDR3 protein: CSVVDSPEETQYF